A selection of T cell receptor beta chains follows, all from one sample in a study of cytomegalovirus exposure and HLA in healthy donors. The table came from immunoSEQ multiplex PCR; TCRdb's copy has only in-frame clones and leaves some out. The sample has about 130,000 clones; roughly 86% are singletons. Sequencing input: PBMCs. The receptors originated from a man aged 25 to 40 in good health and CMV-seronegative. CDR3s include the opening cysteine and the closing phenylalanine or tryptophan. The D gene is left open where the match is weak. Clone size appears in some rows only: once, few, many, or a class for an expanded clone.

CDR3 length: 16
D gene: TRBD1
J gene: TRBJ1-5
V gene: TRBV4-1
clone size: .
CDR3 protein: CASSQEGTGSNQPQHF

CDR3 length: 15
D gene: TRBD1
J gene: TRBJ1-1
V gene: TRBV6-5
clone size: .
CDR3 protein: CASSPQGQGRTEAFF

CDR3 length: 15
D gene: .
J gene: TRBJ1-1
V gene: TRBV7-9
clone size: .
CDR3 protein: CASRPTDKPNTEAFF

CDR3 length: 15
D gene: .
J gene: TRBJ2-1
V gene: TRBV6-1
clone size: .
CDR3 protein: CASRSLADIYNEQFF

CDR3 length: 14
D gene: TRBD1
J gene: TRBJ2-7
V gene: TRBV2
clone size: .
CDR3 protein: CASSKGQGIYEQYF

CDR3 length: 14
D gene: TRBD1
J gene: TRBJ1-3
V gene: TRBV15
clone size: .
CDR3 protein: CATSRPTGKDTIYF

CDR3 length: 15
D gene: .
J gene: TRBJ2-7
V gene: TRBV6-5
clone size: .
CDR3 protein: CASSYSSGEAREQYF

CDR3 length: 14
D gene: .
J gene: TRBJ2-5
V gene: TRBV7-6
clone size: .
CDR3 protein: CASSLGRNWETQYF

CDR3 length: 17
D gene: .
J gene: TRBJ1-5
V gene: TRBV7-2
clone size: .
CDR3 protein: CASSLVKSGFGNQPQHF

CDR3 length: 21
D gene: TRBD2
J gene: TRBJ2-7
V gene: TRBV15
clone size: .
CDR3 protein: CATSRDLWGMRELAGNYEQYF

CDR3 length: 14
D gene: .
J gene: TRBJ2-5
V gene: TRBV19
clone size: .
CDR3 protein: CASSIGGSQETQYF

CDR3 length: 13
D gene: TRBD1
J gene: TRBJ2-5
V gene: TRBV5-1
clone size: .
CDR3 protein: CASSVTGDATQYF

CDR3 length: 15
D gene: .
J gene: TRBJ2-6
V gene: TRBV27
clone size: .
CDR3 protein: CASSFSGSGANVLTF

CDR3 length: 12
D gene: .
J gene: TRBJ2-3
V gene: TRBV29-1
clone size: .
CDR3 protein: CSVDPSTDTQYF

CDR3 length: 15
D gene: TRBD2
J gene: TRBJ2-7
V gene: TRBV5-5
clone size: .
CDR3 protein: CASSVTSGRAYEQYF

CDR3 length: 13
D gene: .
J gene: TRBJ1-5
V gene: TRBV19
clone size: few
CDR3 protein: CASSIRGPQPQHF

CDR3 length: 14
D gene: TRBD1
J gene: TRBJ2-5
V gene: TRBV19
clone size: once
CDR3 protein: CASSILGTGETQYF

CDR3 length: 17
D gene: .
J gene: TRBJ1-1
V gene: TRBV9
clone size: .
CDR3 protein: CASSLTPEGRGPKGAFF

CDR3 length: 12
D gene: TRBD1
J gene: TRBJ1-3
V gene: TRBV30
clone size: .
CDR3 protein: CGQGATGNTIYF

CDR3 length: 16
D gene: TRBD2
J gene: TRBJ2-5
V gene: TRBV5-4
clone size: once
CDR3 protein: CASSAGLAGNQETQYF

CDR3 length: 14
D gene: .
J gene: TRBJ1-2
V gene: TRBV21-1
clone size: .
CDR3 protein: CASSNQGGSYGYTF

CDR3 length: 17
D gene: TRBD1
J gene: TRBJ1-2
V gene: TRBV10-2
clone size: .
CDR3 protein: CASSESNRGTGPHGYTF

CDR3 length: 13
D gene: .
J gene: TRBJ2-7
V gene: TRBV6-5
clone size: .
CDR3 protein: CASSYGQTYEQYF

CDR3 length: 14
D gene: .
J gene: TRBJ1-4
V gene: TRBV30
clone size: .
CDR3 protein: CAWSVSEVAEKLFF

CDR3 length: 14
D gene: .
J gene: TRBJ2-7
V gene: TRBV4-1
clone size: .
CDR3 protein: CASSHWDTAYEQYF

CDR3 length: 13
D gene: TRBD1
J gene: TRBJ2-7
V gene: TRBV7-9
clone size: .
CDR3 protein: CASSRTGDDEQYF

CDR3 length: 15
D gene: .
J gene: TRBJ2-7
V gene: TRBV27
clone size: .
CDR3 protein: CASSISRDTTYEQYF

CDR3 length: 13
D gene: .
J gene: TRBJ1-5
V gene: TRBV7-8
clone size: once
CDR3 protein: CASSLISNQPQHF

CDR3 length: 13
D gene: TRBD1
J gene: TRBJ2-7
V gene: TRBV5-1
clone size: .
CDR3 protein: CASRGQGTNEQYF

CDR3 length: 14
D gene: .
J gene: TRBJ1-2
V gene: TRBV9
clone size: .
CDR3 protein: CASSVVTGDFGYTF

CDR3 length: 13
D gene: .
J gene: TRBJ2-1
V gene: TRBV6-6
clone size: .
CDR3 protein: CASSGGPLNEQFF

CDR3 length: 12
D gene: .
J gene: TRBJ1-1
V gene: TRBV30
clone size: many
CDR3 protein: CAWSVQDTEAFF

CDR3 length: 13
D gene: .
J gene: TRBJ1-2
V gene: TRBV2
clone size: .
CDR3 protein: CASRGRLNYGYTF

CDR3 length: 15
D gene: TRBD2
J gene: TRBJ2-7
V gene: TRBV18
clone size: .
CDR3 protein: CASSSELAGADEQYF

CDR3 length: 15
D gene: .
J gene: TRBJ2-6
V gene: TRBV6-5
clone size: .
CDR3 protein: CATHRGYAGANVLTF

CDR3 length: 12
D gene: TRBD1
J gene: TRBJ2-1
V gene: TRBV2
clone size: .
CDR3 protein: CASCRDSVEQFF

CDR3 length: 13
D gene: TRBD2
J gene: TRBJ2-7
V gene: TRBV6-1
clone size: few
CDR3 protein: CATERESLYEQYF

CDR3 length: 16
D gene: TRBD2
J gene: TRBJ2-7
V gene: TRBV11-2
clone size: .
CDR3 protein: CASSFPASGRNYEQYF

CDR3 length: 13
D gene: TRBD1
J gene: TRBJ2-1
V gene: TRBV10-3
clone size: .
CDR3 protein: CATGTGVSNEQFF

CDR3 length: 16
D gene: .
J gene: TRBJ1-4
V gene: TRBV6-6
clone size: .
CDR3 protein: CASSYRQDATNEKLFF

CDR3 length: 10
D gene: .
J gene: TRBJ1-2
V gene: TRBV9
clone size: .
CDR3 protein: CASKRGGYTF

CDR3 length: 14
D gene: TRBD2
J gene: TRBJ2-3
V gene: TRBV29-1
clone size: .
CDR3 protein: CSVIRLAGLDTQYF

CDR3 length: 14
D gene: TRBD1
J gene: TRBJ2-7
V gene: TRBV15
clone size: .
CDR3 protein: CATREGGARYEQYF

CDR3 length: 16
D gene: .
J gene: TRBJ1-1
V gene: TRBV25-1
clone size: once
CDR3 protein: CASYGGWGPENTEAFF

CDR3 length: 12
D gene: .
J gene: TRBJ1-2
V gene: TRBV6-5
clone size: .
CDR3 protein: CASSYPGYGYTF

CDR3 length: 16
D gene: TRBD1
J gene: TRBJ1-1
V gene: TRBV9
clone size: .
CDR3 protein: CASSVGQGGLGTEAFF

CDR3 length: 16
D gene: .
J gene: TRBJ2-3
V gene: TRBV5-1
clone size: .
CDR3 protein: CASSYQGTSSTDTQYF

CDR3 length: 13
D gene: .
J gene: TRBJ2-7
V gene: TRBV5-3
clone size: .
CDR3 protein: CARSVPPGFGQYF

CDR3 length: 15
D gene: TRBD2
J gene: TRBJ2-3
V gene: TRBV9
clone size: .
CDR3 protein: CASSLLAGGPNTQYF

CDR3 length: 13
D gene: .
J gene: TRBJ2-3
V gene: TRBV30
clone size: .
CDR3 protein: CAWTRPGADTQYF

CDR3 length: 14
D gene: .
J gene: TRBJ2-1
V gene: TRBV5-1
clone size: .
CDR3 protein: CASSSSSVVDEQFF